The 20 T cell receptor beta chains below were found in one sample sequenced in a study of cytomegalovirus exposure and HLA in healthy donors. Only in-frame clones appear in the TCRdb table, and some are missing; sequencing was by immunoSEQ multiplex PCR. The sample lists some 150,000 clones; more than 80% were seen once. What was sequenced was PBMCs. The receptors come from a woman aged 25-40 years in good health and CMV-seropositive.

The chain combines TRBV27 with TRBJ2-3; 12 bases line up with TRBD2. This CDR3 has 15 amino acids. Germline CDR1 reads MNHEY; CDR2 reads SMNVEV (reference sequence). V was clipped by 4 bases and J by 5 bases; unmatched bases: 4. The DNA for the CDR3 is TGTGCCAGCAGTTCGACTAGCGGGAGAATAGATACGCAGTATTTT. It specifies CASSSTSGRIDTQYF.

V and J are TRBV27 and TRBJ2-3; the D is unclear. The germline V and J ends were trimmed by 6 bases and 0 bases, with 7 bases remaining between them. Germline loops: CDR1 MNHEY, CDR2 SMNVEV (reference sequence). The CDR3 runs 13 residues. DNA of the CDR3: TGTGCCAGCAGCTACGGGAGCACAGATACGCAGTATTTT. The encoded protein is CASSYGSTDTQYF.

CDR3 loop: CASSLSEGWGANYGYTF. The CDR3 region has the DNA TGTGCCAGCAGTTTATCGGAGGGATGGGGAGCTAACTATGGCTACACCTTC. V and J are TRBV27 and TRBJ1-2, with D unresolved. This CDR3 has 17 residues. Looked up from germline, CDR1 is MNHEY and CDR2 is SMNVEV (reference sequence). The V end lost 0 bases, the J end lost 0 bases, and 14 bases lay between the germline ends.

The rearrangement uses TRBV5-1 and TRBJ2-5; TRBD2 aligns across 11 bases. Germline V CDR1 and CDR2: SGHRS, YFSETQ. With V trimmed by 4 bases and J by 5 bases, 10 bases remained unmatched. This CDR3 is 16 amino acids long. The chain's CDR3 is CASSPQGLAGWETQYF. DNA of the CDR3: TGCGCCAGCAGCCCGCAAGGACTAGCGGGCTGGGAGACCCAGTACTTC.

The chain links TRBV15 to TRBJ2-7, with 8 bases matching TRBD1. This CDR3 comprises 14 residues. Trimming at V came to 3 bases and at J to 6 bases, leaving 7 bases not matched to a gene. CDR1 is LNHNV and CDR2 is YYDKDF in the germline V gene (reference sequence). CDR3 sequence (DNA): TGTGCCACCAGCAGGCCGGGACAGGCTGGCGAGCAGTACTTC. This sequence encodes CATSRPGQAGEQYF.

The chain links TRBV19 to TRBJ1-1; 7 positions match TRBD1. The V gene end was trimmed by 5 bases and the J gene end by 2 bases; junction bases not matched to a gene: 2. This CDR3 is 13 amino acids long. From germline, CDR1 is LNHDA and CDR2 SQIVND (reference sequence). The CDR3 nucleotides read TGTGCCAGTAGTCGACAGGGCAACACTGAAGCTTTCTTT. It codes for CASSRQGNTEAFF.

This chain's CDR3 is CASRDRGAKGTQYF. CDR3 bases: TGTGCCAGCAGAGACCGGGGGGCGAAGGGGACCCAGTACTTC. The V gene is TRBV7-2, the J gene TRBJ2-5; D might be TRBD2 (7 bases). Deletions cut 6 bases from V and 7 bases from J, with 18 bases between. The V gene's germline CDR1 is SGHTA and CDR2 FQGNSA. The CDR3 consists of 14 residues.

The chain is built from TRBV19 and TRBJ2-4; TRBD2 agrees at 13 bases. This CDR3 has 18 amino acids. Germline V gene sequence: CDR1 LNHDA, CDR2 SQIVND (reference sequence). V lost 4 bases, J lost 0 bases, and 6 bases stayed unmatched. DNA for the CDR3: TGTGCCAGTAGTACCCGGGGACTAGCGGGGAAAGCCAAAAACATTCAGTACTTC. The encoded protein is CASSTRGLAGKAKNIQYF.

V and J are TRBV18 and TRBJ2-6; 12 nucleotides match TRBD1. This CDR3 is built from 17 residues. Per the germline V gene, CDR1 is KGHSH and CDR2 is LQKENI. J was trimmed by 2 bases and V by 6 bases; bases with no gene match: 5. As DNA, the CDR3 is TGTGCCAGCTCGCTGGGGACAGGGGGCACTGGGGCCAACGTCCTGACTTTC. Amino acid sequence: CASSLGTGGTGANVLTF.

CDR3 region: CASSLARAGRTFF. In DNA form, the CDR3 reads TGTGCCAGCAGCTTAGCGCGAGCGGGGAGGACTTTCTTT. The genes are TRBV7-9 and TRBJ1-1; no clear D. V lost 0 bases and J 12 bases, leaving 14 bases between the germline ends. CDR1 and CDR2 from the germline V gene are SEHNR and FQNEAQ (reference sequence). This CDR3 is 13 amino acids long.

The V gene is TRBV6-5, the J gene TRBJ2-7, with TRBD2 identical over 8 bases. Trimming took 6 bases from V and 2 from J; bases not matched to a gene: 9. Germline V gene data show CDR1 as MNHEY and CDR2 as SVGAGI. CDR3 length: 15 amino acids. CDR3 protein: CASSSKGLVAYEQYF. The CDR3 nucleotides read TGTGCCAGCAGCTCTAAGGGACTAGTGGCCTACGAGCAGTACTTC.

This chain uses TRBV19 with TRBJ2-1; tentative D call: TRBD2 (5 bases). In germline, CDR1 is LNHDA, CDR2 SQIVND (reference sequence). Between the trimmed V and J ends, which lost 1 base and 2 bases, there was a span of 12 bases. The CDR3 extends over 16 amino acids. In DNA, the CDR3 is TGTGCCAGTAGTATAGTTGGGTCGGGGACCTACAATGAGCAGTTCTTC. Its translation is CASSIVGSGTYNEQFF.

V gene TRBV18 combines with J gene TRBJ1-5; D is possibly TRBD1 (6 bases). The V gene's germline CDR1 is KGHSH and CDR2 LQKENI. CDR3 length: 19 residues. Trimming cost V 0 bases and J 2 bases, with 20 bases left between them. The CDR3 reads CASSPPRQVSLGGNQPQHF. CDR3 coding DNA: TGTGCCAGCTCACCACCGCGACAGGTTTCGTTAGGCGGCAATCAGCCCCAGCATTTT. The full variable domain, with the rest looked up from reference TRBV18 and TRBJ1-5, is NAGVMQNPRHLVRRRGQEARLRCSPMKGHSHVYWYRQLPEEGLKFMVYLQKENIIDESGMPKERFSAEFPKEGPSILRIQQVVRGDSAAYFCASSPPRQVSLGGNQPQHFGDGTRLSIL.

The chain recombines TRBV28 with TRBJ2-7, with TRBD1 as a possible D gene (7 bases). The CDR3 length is 14 residues. Germline loops: CDR1 MDHEN, CDR2 SYDVKM. Trimming took 5 bases from V and 6 from J, leaving 17 bases between them. This CDR3 reads CASSPRGALSEQYF. CDR3 coding DNA: TGTGCCAGCAGTCCCAGGGGGGCCCTCTCCGAGCAGTACTTC.

The chain's CDR3 is CASSLAGQRDTQYF. The CDR3 nucleotides read TGTGCCAGCAGTTTAGCAGGGCAACGGGATACGCAGTATTTT. The V call is TRBV27, the J call TRBJ2-3, with D possibly being TRBD1 (5 bases). V was shortened by 2 bases and J by 6 bases, with 12 bases between the two germline ends. The CDR3 length is 14 residues. Germline assignment: CDR1 MNHEY and CDR2 SMNVEV (reference sequence).

The rearrangement links TRBV6-1 to TRBJ2-3; weak D call: TRBD2 (6 bases). Germline lookup yields CDR1 MNHNS and CDR2 SASEGT. Trimming removed 5 bases at V and 0 bases at J, with 12 bases between. There are 15 residues in the CDR3. CDR3 protein: CASSSGTLSTDTQYF. The DNA for the CDR3 is TGTGCCAGCAGTTCCGGGACTCTGAGCACAGATACGCAGTATTTT.

The chain has TRBV6-6 and TRBJ2-7, with 7 bases that match TRBD1. CDR3 length: 13 amino acids. The V segment lost 4 bases and the J segment 1 base; nucleotides outside the gene matches: 1. CDR1 is MNHNY, CDR2 SVGAGI, per germline (reference sequence). CDR3 coding DNA: TGTGCCAGCAGTTTACAGGGGTCCTACGAGCAGTACTTC. Protein product: CASSLQGSYEQYF.

This clone was observed a single time. This chain uses TRBV2 with TRBJ1-2; perhaps TRBD1 as D (5 bases). V was trimmed by 6 bases and J by 4 bases, leaving 15 bases between them. CDR3 size: 14 residues. Germline lookup yields CDR1 SNHLY and CDR2 FYNNEI. The CDR3 nucleotides are TGTGCCAGCAGCGACCGGCAGGGCCTCTATGGCTACACCTTC. Its protein product is CASSDRQGLYGYTF. The variable domain in full, completed from reference TRBV2 and TRBJ1-2, reads EPEVTQTPSHQVTQMGQEVILRCVPISNHLYFYWYRQILGQKVEFLVSFYNNEISEKSEIFDDQFSVERPDGSNFTLKIRSTKLEDSAMYFCASSDRQGLYGYTFGSGTRLTVV.

V gene TRBV5-1 combines with J gene TRBJ2-3; no firm D call. V lost 1 base and J lost 4, with 7 bases in between. The CDR3 is made up of 13 amino acids. Germline CDR1 SGHRS, CDR2 YFSETQ. The CDR3 nucleotides read TGCGCCAGCAGCTTGCCAGACTCAGATACGCAGTATTTT. Its translation: CASSLPDSDTQYF.

CDR3 DNA sequence: TGCGCCAGCAGCTTCATAAGGTTAAGCAGGGTGCACGGGGAGCTGTTTTTT. Translation gives CASSFIRLSRVHGELFF. The V call is TRBV5-1, the J call TRBJ2-2; maybe TRBD1 (5 bases). The V gene lost 2 bases and the J gene lost 7 bases, with 21 bases spanning the gap. The CDR3 is 17 amino acids. In germline, CDR1 is SGHRS, CDR2 YFSETQ.